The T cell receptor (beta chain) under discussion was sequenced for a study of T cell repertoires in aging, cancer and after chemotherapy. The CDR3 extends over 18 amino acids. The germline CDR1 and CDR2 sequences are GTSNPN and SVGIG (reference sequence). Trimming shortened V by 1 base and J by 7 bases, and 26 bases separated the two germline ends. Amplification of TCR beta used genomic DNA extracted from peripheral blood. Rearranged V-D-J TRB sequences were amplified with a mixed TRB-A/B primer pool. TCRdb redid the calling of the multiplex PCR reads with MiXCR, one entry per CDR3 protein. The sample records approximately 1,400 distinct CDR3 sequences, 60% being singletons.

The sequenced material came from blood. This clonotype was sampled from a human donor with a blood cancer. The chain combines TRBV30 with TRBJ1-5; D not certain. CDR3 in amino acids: CAWSAMRVRGMGTQPQHF. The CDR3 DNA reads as TGTGCCTGGAGTGCGATGCGGGTGAGAGGGATGGGCACGCAGCCCCAGCATTTT.